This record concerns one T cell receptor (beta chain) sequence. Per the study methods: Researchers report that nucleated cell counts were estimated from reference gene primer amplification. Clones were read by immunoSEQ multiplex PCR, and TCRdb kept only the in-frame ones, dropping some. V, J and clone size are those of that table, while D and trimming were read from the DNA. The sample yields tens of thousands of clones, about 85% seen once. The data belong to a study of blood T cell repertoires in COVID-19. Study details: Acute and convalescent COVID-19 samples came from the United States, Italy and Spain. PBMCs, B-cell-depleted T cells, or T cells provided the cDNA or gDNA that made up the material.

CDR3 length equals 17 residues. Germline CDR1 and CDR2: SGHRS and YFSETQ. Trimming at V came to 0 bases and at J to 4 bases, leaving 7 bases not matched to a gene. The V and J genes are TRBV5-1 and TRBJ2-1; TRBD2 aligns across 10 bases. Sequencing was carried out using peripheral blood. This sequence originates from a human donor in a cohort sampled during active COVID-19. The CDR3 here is CASSLEASGGPYNEQFF. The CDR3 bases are TGCGCCAGCAGCTTGGAAGCTAGCGGGGGCCCTTACAATGAGCAGTTCTTC.